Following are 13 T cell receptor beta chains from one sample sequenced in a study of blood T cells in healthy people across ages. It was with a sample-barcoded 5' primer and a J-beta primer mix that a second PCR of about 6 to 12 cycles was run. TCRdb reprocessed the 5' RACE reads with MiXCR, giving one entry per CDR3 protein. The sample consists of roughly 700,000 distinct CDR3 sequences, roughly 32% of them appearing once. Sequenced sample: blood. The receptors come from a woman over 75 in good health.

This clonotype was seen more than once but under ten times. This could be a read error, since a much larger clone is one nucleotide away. The CDR3 DNA reads TGTGCCAGCAGTACACCCACTATAAATTACAATGAGCAGTACTTC. Its translation: CASSTPTINYNEQYF. The chain recombines TRBV6-2 or TRBV6-3 with TRBJ2-7; unclear D gene. The CDR3 is 15 amino acids. Germline V gives CDR1 MNHEY, CDR2 SVGEGT. V was cut by 5 bases and J by 7 bases, with 21 bases left in between.

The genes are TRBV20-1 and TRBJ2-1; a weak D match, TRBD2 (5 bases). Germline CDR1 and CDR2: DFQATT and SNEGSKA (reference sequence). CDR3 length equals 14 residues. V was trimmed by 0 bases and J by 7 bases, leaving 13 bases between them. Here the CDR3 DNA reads TGCAGTGCTAGAGACCGCGCTACTAGGAATGAGCAGTTCTTC. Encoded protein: CSARDRATRNEQFF.

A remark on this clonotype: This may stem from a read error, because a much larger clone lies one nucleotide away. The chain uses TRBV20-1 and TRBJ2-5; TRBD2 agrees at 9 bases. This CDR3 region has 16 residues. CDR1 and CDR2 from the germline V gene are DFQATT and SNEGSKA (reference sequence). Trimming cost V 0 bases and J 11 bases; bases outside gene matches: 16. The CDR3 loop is CSAREGRLAAHNKQYF. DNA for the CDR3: TGCAGTGCTAGAGAAGGGAGACTAGCGGCCCACAATAAGCAGTACTTC.

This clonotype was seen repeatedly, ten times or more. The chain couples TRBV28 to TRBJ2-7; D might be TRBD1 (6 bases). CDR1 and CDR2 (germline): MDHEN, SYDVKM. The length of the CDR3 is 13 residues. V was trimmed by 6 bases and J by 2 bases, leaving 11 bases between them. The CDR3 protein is CASSRQAPYEQYF. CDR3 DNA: TGTGCCAGCAGCCGACAGGCCCCCTACGAGCAGTACTTC.

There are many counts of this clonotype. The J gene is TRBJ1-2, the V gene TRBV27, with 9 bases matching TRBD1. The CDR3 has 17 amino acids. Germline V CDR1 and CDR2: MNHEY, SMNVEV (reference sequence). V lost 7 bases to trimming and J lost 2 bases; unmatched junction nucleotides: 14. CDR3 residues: CASTYTLYRGRNYGYTF. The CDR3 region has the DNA TGTGCCAGCACCTACACCCTCTACAGGGGGCGAAACTATGGCTACACCTTC.

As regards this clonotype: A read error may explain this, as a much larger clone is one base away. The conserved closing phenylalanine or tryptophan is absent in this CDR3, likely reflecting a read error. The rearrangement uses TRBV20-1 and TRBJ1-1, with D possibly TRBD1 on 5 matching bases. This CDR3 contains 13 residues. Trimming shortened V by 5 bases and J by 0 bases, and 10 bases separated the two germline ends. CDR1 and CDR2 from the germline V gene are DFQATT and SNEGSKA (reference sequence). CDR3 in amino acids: CSAFREMNTEAFC. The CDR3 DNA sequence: TGCAGTGCTTTCAGGGAGATGAACACTGAAGCTTTCTGT.

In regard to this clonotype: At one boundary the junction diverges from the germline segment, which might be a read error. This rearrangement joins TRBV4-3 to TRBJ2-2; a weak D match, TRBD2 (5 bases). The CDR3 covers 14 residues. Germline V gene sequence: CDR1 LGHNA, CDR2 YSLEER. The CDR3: CASSQDRNTGEPFF. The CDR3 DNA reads TGCGCCAGCAGCCAAGATCGGAACACCGGGGAGCCGTTTTTT.

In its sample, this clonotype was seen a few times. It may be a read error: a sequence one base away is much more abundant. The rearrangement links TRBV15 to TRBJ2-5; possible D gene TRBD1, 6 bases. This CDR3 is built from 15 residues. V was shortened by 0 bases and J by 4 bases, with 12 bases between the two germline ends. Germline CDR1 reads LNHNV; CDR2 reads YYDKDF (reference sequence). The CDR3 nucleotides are TGTGCCACCAGCAGAGACAACGGGGACATAGAGACCCAGTACTTC. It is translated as CATSRDNGDIETQYF.

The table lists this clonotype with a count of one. DNA for the CDR3: TGCGCCAGCAGCTTGGGGACTACTCCAGGGGATGAGCAGTTCTTC. This encodes CASSLGTTPGDEQFF. The gene calls are TRBV5-1 and TRBJ2-1; D may correspond to TRBD1 or TRBD2 (6 bases each). Trimming cost V 0 bases and J 8 bases, with 15 bases left between them. The CDR3 covers 15 residues. The germline V gene encodes CDR1 SGHRS and CDR2 YFSETQ.

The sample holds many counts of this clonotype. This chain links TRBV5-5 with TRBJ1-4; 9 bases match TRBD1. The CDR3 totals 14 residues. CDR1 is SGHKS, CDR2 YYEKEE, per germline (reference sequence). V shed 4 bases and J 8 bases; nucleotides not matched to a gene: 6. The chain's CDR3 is CASSPDRGGEKLFF. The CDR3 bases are TGTGCCAGCAGCCCGGACAGGGGAGGGGAAAAACTGTTTTTT.

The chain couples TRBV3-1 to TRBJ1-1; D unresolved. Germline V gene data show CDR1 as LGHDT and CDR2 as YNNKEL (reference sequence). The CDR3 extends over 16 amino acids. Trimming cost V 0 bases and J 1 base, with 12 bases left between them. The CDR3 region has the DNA TGTGCCAGCAGCCAAGATCGAGGCAGCCCGAACACTGAAGCTTTCTTT. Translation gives CASSQDRGSPNTEAFF.

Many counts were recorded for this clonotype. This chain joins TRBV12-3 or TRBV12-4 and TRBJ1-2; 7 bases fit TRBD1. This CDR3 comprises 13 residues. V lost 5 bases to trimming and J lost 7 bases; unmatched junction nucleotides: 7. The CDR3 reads CASSPQGTVGYTF. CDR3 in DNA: TGTGCCAGCAGTCCACAGGGGACGGTTGGCTACACCTTC.

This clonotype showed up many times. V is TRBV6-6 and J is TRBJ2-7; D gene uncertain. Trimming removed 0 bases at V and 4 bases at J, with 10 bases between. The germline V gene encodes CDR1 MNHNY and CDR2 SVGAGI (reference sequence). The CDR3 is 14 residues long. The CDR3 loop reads CASSYSGKVYEQYF. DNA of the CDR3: TGTGCCAGCAGTTACTCCGGTAAAGTTTACGAGCAGTACTTC.